These 17 T cell receptor beta chains were sequenced from one sample in a study of shared clonotypes between healthy human individuals. Sequencing was performed with immunoSEQ multiplex PCR; in TCRdb, only in-frame clones are kept and a portion is missing. Here the sample spans about 980,000 clones, over 75% being singletons. Sample: memory CD4+ T cells sorted from blood. Indicated subset: CD45RA-negative fraction. All receptors derive from a man aged 18 to 29 in good health.

The CDR3 nucleotides are TGTGCCAGCAGTGTAGGGACAGGGGGTCGTCAGCCCCAGCATTTT. Residues: CASSVGTGGRQPQHF. The V gene is TRBV2, the J gene TRBJ1-5; the match to TRBD1 covers 11 bases. The CDR3 has 15 amino acids. CDR1 is SNHLY and CDR2 is FYNNEI in the germline V gene. V was pared by 4 bases and J by 6 bases, with 5 bases of the junction left unmatched.

This chain links TRBV5-1 with TRBJ2-7, with D unresolved. Germline loops: CDR1 SGHRS, CDR2 YFSETQ. Trimming pared 6 bases from V and 2 bases from J, leaving 6 bases between. The CDR3 loop spans 11 amino acids. CDR3 sequence reads: CASMGTYEQYF. The DNA for the CDR3 is TGCGCCAGCATGGGGACCTACGAGCAGTACTTC.

The chain carries TRBV13 and TRBJ2-4, with D maybe TRBD1 (6 bases). The V gene lost 1 base and the J gene lost 6 bases, with 10 bases spanning the gap. The CDR3 loop spans 14 amino acids. The germline CDR1 and CDR2 sequences are PRHDT and FYEKMQ (reference sequence). CDR3 region: CASSLERTANIQYF. In DNA, the CDR3 is TGTGCCAGCAGCTTAGAGCGGACAGCAAACATTCAGTACTTC.

This chain uses TRBV2 with TRBJ2-5; a possible D gene is TRBD1 (6 bases). Germline values: CDR1 SNHLY, CDR2 FYNNEI. The V end was cut by 7 bases, the J end by 4 bases, with 19 bases between. The CDR3 has 15 amino acids. The CDR3 here is CASIFQGKSTETQYF. DNA of the CDR3: TGTGCCAGCATTTTCCAGGGGAAGTCAACAGAGACCCAGTACTTC.

The chain uses TRBV18 and TRBJ2-7; D remains ambiguous. The CDR3 is 14 amino acids. Looked up from germline, CDR1 is KGHSH and CDR2 is LQKENI. Trimming left V 3 bases short and J 5 bases short, with 14 bases between. The chain's CDR3 is CASSPSLGTHEQYF. DNA of the CDR3: TGTGCCAGCTCACCTTCGCTAGGTACCCACGAGCAGTACTTC. Full variable domain (remainder filled in from reference TRBV18 and TRBJ2-7): NAGVMQNPRHLVRRRGQEARLRCSPMKGHSHVYWYRQLPEEGLKFMVYLQKENIIDESGMPKERFSAEFPKEGPSILRIQQVVRGDSAAYFCASSPSLGTHEQYFGPGTRLTVT.

The chain combines TRBV19 with TRBJ2-1, with a possible D match to TRBD1 (5 bases). V dropped 7 bases and J dropped 4 bases, with 11 bases sitting between them. Germline V gives CDR1 LNHDA, CDR2 SQIVND (reference sequence). This CDR3 is built from 13 residues. The CDR3 nucleotides read TGTGCCAGTACCTCAGGGTTTTACAATGAGCAGTTCTTC. Protein product: CASTSGFYNEQFF.

The chain carries TRBV6-5 and TRBJ2-7; 9 bases line up with TRBD2. CDR3 length: 15 amino acids. The junction had 6 bases not matched to a gene; V was cut back by 2 bases and J by 4 bases. Germline V CDR1 and CDR2: MNHEY, SVGAGI. CDR3 nucleotide sequence: TGTGCCAGCAGTTACATGGCGGGAGGGCGATACGAGCAGTACTTC. This sequence encodes CASSYMAGGRYEQYF.

This clone was seen more than once but under ten times. The CDR3 coding sequence is TGTGCCAGCAGCAACCGCCCAGGGGATTGCTACGAGCAGTACTTC. Translating gives CASSNRPGDCYEQYF. The chain carries TRBV12-1 and TRBJ2-7; the DNA was not used to check the table's D call, TRBD1. TRBV12-1 constitutes a pseudogene. The CDR3 loop spans 15 amino acids.

For the CDR3, the DNA is TGTGCCAGCAGCTTAGAGGCGAAGCACGAGCAGTACTTC. Protein: CASSLEAKHEQYF. The chain uses TRBV7-8 and TRBJ2-7; D not certain. The germline V gene has CDR1 SGHVS and CDR2 FQNEAQ. The V end lost 1 base, the J end lost 5 bases, and 9 bases lay between the germline ends. The CDR3 is 13 residues long.

This chain joins TRBV25-1 and TRBJ1-4; 7 bases match TRBD1. Trimming took 2 bases from V and 7 from J; bases not matched to a gene: 7. Germline CDR1 is MGHDK and CDR2 is SYGVNS. This CDR3 has 15 residues. The CDR3 bases are TGTGCCAGCAGTGAAGCCGGCGGACAGGTTGAAAAACTGTTTTTT. Protein sequence: CASSEAGGQVEKLFF. Full variable domain (missing parts from reference TRBV25-1 and TRBJ1-4): EADIYQTPRYLVIGTGKKITLECSQTMGHDKMYWYQQDPGMELHLIHYSYGVNSTEKGDLSSESTVSRIRTEHFPLTLESARPSHTSQYLCASSEAGGQVEKLFFGSGTQLSVL.

The rearrangement uses TRBV28 and TRBJ2-2, with D perhaps TRBD1 or TRBD2 (5 bases each). V was trimmed by 5 bases and J by 6 bases, leaving 16 bases between them. Germline V gene sequence: CDR1 MDHEN, CDR2 SYDVKM. CDR3 length: 15 residues. For the CDR3, the DNA is TGTGCCAGCAGTGCAGGGTGGGGGTCCTCCGGGGAGCTGTTTTTT. Protein: CASSAGWGSSGELFF.

This clone was found once. V is TRBV27 and J is TRBJ2-7, with 9 bases lining up with TRBD2. Germline V gene sequence: CDR1 MNHEY, CDR2 SMNVEV (reference sequence). Trimming at V came to 6 bases and at J to 5 bases, leaving 11 bases not matched to a gene. This CDR3 has 15 residues. CDR3 protein: CASRSSAGGPNEQYF. CDR3 DNA: TGTGCCAGCAGGTCGTCGGCGGGGGGGCCCAACGAGCAGTACTTC.

J is TRBJ2-1 and V is TRBV2, with 12 bases matching TRBD2. V shed 7 bases and J 10 bases; nucleotides not matched to a gene: 8. The CDR3 sequence is 14 residues long. CDR1 is SNHLY and CDR2 is FYNNEI in the germline V gene. CDR3: CASTGTSGPSEQFF. The CDR3 DNA follows: TGTGCCAGCACCGGGACTAGCGGGCCCAGCGAGCAGTTCTTC.

The J gene is TRBJ1-1, the V gene TRBV5-1; D unresolved. Deletions cut 0 bases from V and 5 bases from J, with 11 bases between. This CDR3 is 14 amino acids long. CDR1 and CDR2 (germline): SGHRS, YFSETQ. The DNA for the CDR3 is TGCGCCAGCAGCTTGGCCAACGGAGGGACTGAAGCTTTCTTT. It codes for CASSLANGGTEAFF. Looking up the rest from reference TRBV5-1 and TRBJ1-1 gives the full variable domain: KAGVTQTPRYLIKTRGQQVTLSCSPISGHRSVSWYQQTPGQGLQFLFEYFSETQRNKGNFPGRFSGRQFSNSRSEMNVSTLELGDSALYLCASSLANGGTEAFFGQGTRLTVV.

This CDR3 is CASSARDTDNSPLHF. The DNA of the CDR3 is TGTGCCAGCAGCGCCAGGGACACCGATAATTCACCCCTCCACTTT. The chain combines TRBV5-6 with TRBJ1-6; TRBD1 might be the D (6 bases). Germline-derived CDR1 and CDR2 are SGHDT and YYEEEE. The CDR3 consists of 15 residues. Trimming pared 4 bases from V and 5 bases from J, leaving 13 bases between. Drawing the rest from reference TRBV5-6 and TRBJ1-6, the complete variable domain is DAGVTQSPTHLIKTRGQQVTLRCSPKSGHDTVSWYQQALGQGPQFIFQYYEEEERQRGNFPDRFSGHQFPNYSSELNVNALLLGDSALYLCASSARDTDNSPLHFGNGTRLTVT.

This chain joins TRBV7-3 and TRBJ1-6; D unresolved. The CDR3 is 13 amino acids. V gave up 4 bases and J gave up 6 bases, with 7 bases separating them. Germline loops: CDR1 SGHTA, CDR2 FQGTGA. The CDR3 DNA is TGTGCCAGCAGCTCTGGGCCTAATTCACCCCTCCACTTT. It specifies CASSSGPNSPLHF.

The chain uses TRBV5-1 and TRBJ2-7; 12 nucleotides agree with TRBD2. This CDR3 comprises 14 residues. Per the germline V gene, CDR1 is SGHRS and CDR2 is YFSETQ. The junction had 4 bases not matched to a gene; V was cut back by 4 bases and J by 5 bases. DNA of the CDR3: TGCGCCAGCAGCAGGACTAGCGGGAATCACGAGCAGTACTTC. Protein: CASSRTSGNHEQYF.